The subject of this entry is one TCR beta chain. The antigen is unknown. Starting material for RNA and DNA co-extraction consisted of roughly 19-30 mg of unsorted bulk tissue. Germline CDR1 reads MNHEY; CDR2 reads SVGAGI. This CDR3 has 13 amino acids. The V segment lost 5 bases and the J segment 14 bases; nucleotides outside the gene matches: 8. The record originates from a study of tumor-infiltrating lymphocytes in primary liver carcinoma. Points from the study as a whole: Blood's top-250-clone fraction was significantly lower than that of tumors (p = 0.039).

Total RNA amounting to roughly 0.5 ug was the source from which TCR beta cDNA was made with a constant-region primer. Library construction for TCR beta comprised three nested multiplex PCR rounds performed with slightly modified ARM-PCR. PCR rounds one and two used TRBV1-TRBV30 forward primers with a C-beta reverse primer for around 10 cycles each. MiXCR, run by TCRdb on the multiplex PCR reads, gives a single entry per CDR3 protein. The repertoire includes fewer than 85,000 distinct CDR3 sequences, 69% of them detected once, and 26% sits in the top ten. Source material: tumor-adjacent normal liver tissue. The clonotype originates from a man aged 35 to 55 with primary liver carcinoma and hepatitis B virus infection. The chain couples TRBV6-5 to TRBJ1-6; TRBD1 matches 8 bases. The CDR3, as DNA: TGTGCCAGCAGTCAGGGAACAGGGGGAACCCTCCACTTT. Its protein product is CASSQGTGGTLHF.